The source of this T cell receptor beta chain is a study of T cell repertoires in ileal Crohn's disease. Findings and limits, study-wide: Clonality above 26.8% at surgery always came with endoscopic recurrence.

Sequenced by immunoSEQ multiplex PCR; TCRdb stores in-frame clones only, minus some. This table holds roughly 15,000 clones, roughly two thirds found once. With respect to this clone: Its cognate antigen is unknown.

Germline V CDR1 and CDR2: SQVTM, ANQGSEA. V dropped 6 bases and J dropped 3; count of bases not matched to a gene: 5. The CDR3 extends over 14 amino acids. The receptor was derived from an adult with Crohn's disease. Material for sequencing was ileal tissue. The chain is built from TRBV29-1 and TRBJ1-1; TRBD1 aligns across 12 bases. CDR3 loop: CSVPGTGGYTEAFF. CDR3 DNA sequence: TGCAGCGTCCCCGGGACAGGGGGCTACACTGAAGCTTTCTTT.